This entry features one TCR beta chain sequence. No antigen is known for it. Using immunoSEQ multiplex PCR, the repertoire was profiled, and TCRdb retains in-frame clones only, with some absent. The sample gives roughly 120,000 clones, more than 85% of which show up once; 2% to 2.5% is in the top ten. This sample was included in a study of T cell responses to AZD1222 COVID-19 vaccine. Study at large: Analysis merged second doses at about 4 or about 12 weeks.

CDR3 length equals 13 residues. V lost 2 bases, J lost 10 bases, and 14 bases lay in between. Germline V gene data show CDR1 as SNHLY and CDR2 as FYNNEI. Regarding the study as a whole: Receipt of two AZD1222 doses was followed by a rise in Spike-specific TCR breadth and depth. AZD1222 recipients seropositive at baseline numbered only 5 or 6.

The TCR comes from an adult in good health. The chain carries TRBV2 and TRBJ1-2, with TRBD1 as a possible D gene (5 bases). The sample here was peripheral blood, taken on day 0 of AZD1222 vaccination. CDR3 amino acids: CASSETTGRDYTF. The CDR3 nucleotides read TGTGCCAGCAGTGAAACGACGGGCAGGGACTACACCTTC.